The 6 T cell receptor beta chains given below trace back to one sample, sequenced in a study of blood T cell repertoires in COVID-19. Clones were sequenced by immunoSEQ multiplex PCR, and TCRdb holds only the in-frame ones, with some missing. The repertoire holds roughly 30,000 clones, with 85% as singletons. Source material: peripheral blood. These receptors came from a human donor with acute or convalescent COVID-19. The donor label of this sample is uncertain.

This chain links TRBV30 with TRBJ2-3, with 10 bases identical to TRBD2. The CDR3 has 15 residues. Germline CDR1 reads GTSNPN; CDR2 reads SVGIG (reference sequence). The junction had 8 bases not matched to a gene; V was cut back by 4 bases and J by 4 bases. The CDR3 protein is CAWNPPSGRSDTQYF. The CDR3 DNA reads TGTGCCTGGAATCCGCCTAGCGGGAGATCAGATACGCAGTATTTT.

The chain carries TRBV24-1 and TRBJ2-7, with 8 positions matching TRBD2. V gave up 4 bases and J gave up 3 bases; unmatched junction bases: 10. Germline V gives CDR1 KGHDR, CDR2 SFDVKD. The length of the CDR3 is 16 residues. The CDR3 loop reads CATSDRRLARDYEQYF. The CDR3 nucleotides read TGTGCCACCAGTGACCGAAGACTAGCGAGAGACTACGAGCAGTACTTC.

The chain recombines TRBV5-1 with TRBJ1-2; the match to TRBD1 covers 8 bases. The germline V gene has CDR1 SGHRS and CDR2 YFSETQ. The trim removed 8 bases at V and 7 bases at J, leaving 10 bases unmatched. The CDR3 runs 13 residues. The CDR3 bases are TGCGCCAGTAGTGCGACAGGGGTTCTTGGCTACACCTTC. This codes for CASSATGVLGYTF.

The chain combines TRBV20-1 with TRBJ1-2, with D unclear. Between the trimmed V and J ends, which lost 6 bases and 2 bases, there was a span of 4 bases. The CDR3 is 10 residues long. Germline assignment: CDR1 DFQATT and CDR2 SNEGSKA (reference sequence). The CDR3 loop reads CSAVNYGYTF. The CDR3 nucleotides read TGCAGTGCCGTAAACTATGGCTACACCTTC.

The chain employs TRBV5-1 and TRBJ1-2, with D possibly TRBD1 on 6 matching bases. The CDR3 loop spans 14 amino acids. The V gene lost 2 bases and the J gene lost 3 bases, with 11 bases spanning the gap. Germline V gene lookup returns CDR1 SGHRS and CDR2 YFSETQ. The CDR3 loop reads CASSLLAGDYGYTF. CDR3 in DNA: TGCGCCAGCAGCTTACTCGCAGGGGACTATGGCTACACCTTC.

CDR3 loop: CASSSRTGPNYGYTF. DNA for the CDR3: TGTGCCAGCAGTTCCAGGACAGGCCCTAACTATGGCTACACCTTC. The V call is TRBV6-6, the J call TRBJ1-2; 7 positions match TRBD1. There are 15 residues in the CDR3. Germline V CDR1 and CDR2: MNHNY, SVGAGI (reference sequence). V gave up 4 bases and J gave up 0 bases; unmatched junction bases: 5.